A single sample gave rise to the 21 T cell receptor beta chains below, sequenced in a study of blood T cell repertoires in COVID-19. Generated by immunoSEQ multiplex PCR, the TCRdb table keeps only in-frame clones and is missing some. The data show a few hundred thousand clones, 80% seen once. The specimen was peripheral blood. The receptor source for this set is a human donor in a cohort sampled during active COVID-19.

The CDR3: CASSPKREKLFF. The CDR3 region has the DNA TGTGCCAGTAGTCCAAAACGGGAAAAACTGTTTTTT. The rearrangement joins TRBV19 to TRBJ1-4, with unresolved D. The CDR3 consists of 12 residues. Deletions cut 5 bases from V and 8 bases from J, with 9 bases between. CDR1 is LNHDA and CDR2 is SQIVND in the germline V gene (reference sequence).

The chain is built from TRBV9 and TRBJ1-5; D is perhaps TRBD1 (5 bases). The V gene lost 4 bases and the J gene lost 1 base, with 12 bases spanning the gap. Germline V gene data show CDR1 as SGDLS and CDR2 as YYNGEE. This CDR3 contains 15 residues. For the CDR3, the DNA is TGTGCCAGCAGCCCCGGGGGGGAGAGCAATCAGCCCCAGCATTTT. Its translation is CASSPGGESNQPQHF.

The rearrangement uses TRBV11-1 and TRBJ2-3; D might be TRBD1 (5 bases). This CDR3 is 14 amino acids long. Looked up from germline, CDR1 is SGHAT and CDR2 is FQDESV (reference sequence). Trimming stripped 3 bases from V and 8 bases from J, with 15 bases between. As DNA, the CDR3 is TGTGCCAGCAGCTTGGGGCAGGAACAAGGTACGCAGTATTTT. Translating it yields CASSLGQEQGTQYF.

This clone has just one count. The chain is built from TRBV28 and TRBJ1-2; D is ambiguous. The CDR3 covers 13 residues. Deletions cut 5 bases from V and 2 bases from J, with 9 bases between. The V gene's germline CDR1 is MDHEN and CDR2 SYDVKM. The CDR3 region is CASSLTTNYGYTF. CDR3 nucleotide sequence: TGTGCCAGCAGTCTGACAACGAACTATGGCTACACCTTC.

The rearrangement joins TRBV3-1 (or the pseudogene TRBV3-2) to TRBJ2-7; TRBD2 aligns across 8 bases. The ends lost 2 bases at V and 1 base at J; junction bases unmatched: 1. CDR1 is LGHDT, CDR2 YNNKEL, per germline (reference sequence). The CDR3 loop spans 14 amino acids. CDR3 nucleotide sequence: TGTGCCAGCAGCCAAACGGGGGGGTCCTACGAGCAGTACTTC. Its protein product is CASSQTGGSYEQYF.

The V gene is TRBV27, the J gene TRBJ2-7; 7 bases agree with TRBD1. CDR3 size: 15 residues. With 0 bases clipped from V and 2 bases from J, the junction kept 4 bases outside the gene matches. Germline V lookup: CDR1 MNHEY, CDR2 SMNVEV (reference sequence). CDR3 coding DNA: TGTGCCAGCAGTTTATCTCCGGGACAGACCTACGAGCAGTACTTC. Its protein product is CASSLSPGQTYEQYF.

The V call is TRBV5-6, the J call TRBJ2-7; tentatively, D is TRBD2 (6 bases). Germline-derived CDR1 and CDR2 are SGHDT and YYEEEE. The CDR3 is 14 amino acids. V was trimmed by 2 bases and J by 2 bases, leaving 11 bases between them. CDR3 nucleotide sequence: TGTGCCAGCAGCTTCAGGGACTTTCCCTACGAGCAGTACTTC. Its translation: CASSFRDFPYEQYF. Complete variable domain (other parts from reference TRBV5-6 and TRBJ2-7): DAGVTQSPTHLIKTRGQQVTLRCSPKSGHDTVSWYQQALGQGPQFIFQYYEEEERQRGNFPDRFSGHQFPNYSSELNVNALLLGDSALYLCASSFRDFPYEQYFGPGTRLTVT.

The gene calls are TRBV20-1 and TRBJ2-4, with D perhaps TRBD2 (7 bases). Germline V gives CDR1 DFQATT, CDR2 SNEGSKA (reference sequence). V lost 3 bases, J lost 7 bases, and 16 bases lay in between. This CDR3 is 14 amino acids long. The DNA of the CDR3 is TGCAGTGCTAGTCAGCCGGGGGGCCGGAACATTCAGTACTTC. Translated: CSASQPGGRNIQYF.

The table lists this clone with a few counts. The chain joins TRBV4-3 to TRBJ2-1; a possible D gene is TRBD2 (6 bases). In germline, CDR1 is LGHNA, CDR2 YSLEER. Trimming removed 0 bases at V and 6 bases at J, with 6 bases between. The CDR3 loop spans 13 amino acids. The CDR3: CASSQEGGNEQFF. The CDR3, as DNA: TGCGCCAGCAGCCAAGAGGGGGGCAATGAGCAGTTCTTC.

The chain employs TRBV5-5 and TRBJ1-5; D gene uncertain. The germline V gene has CDR1 SGHKS and CDR2 YYEKEE (reference sequence). CDR3 length equals 13 residues. V was shortened by 0 bases and J by 9 bases, with 10 bases between the two germline ends. In nucleotides, the CDR3 is TGTGCCAGCAGCTTGGAGGGAGTTCGGCCCCAGCATTTT. It is translated as CASSLEGVRPQHF.

The V gene is TRBV24-1, the J gene TRBJ2-1, with 11 nucleotides matching TRBD2. CDR1 is KGHDR, CDR2 SFDVKD, per germline. V shed 3 bases, J shed 4 bases, and the junction held 7 bases outside the gene matches. The CDR3 is 17 amino acids. This CDR3 is CATSDELAGAGYNEQFF. The DNA for the CDR3 is TGTGCCACCAGTGATGAACTAGCGGGAGCGGGTTACAATGAGCAGTTCTTC.

The CDR3: CASSQAQTGDYGYTF. The DNA of the CDR3 is TGTGCCAGCAGCCAAGCACAGACGGGAGACTATGGCTACACCTTC. The genes are TRBV2 and TRBJ1-2; no clear D. Per the germline V gene, CDR1 is SNHLY and CDR2 is FYNNEI. The CDR3 sequence is 15 residues long. With 6 bases removed from V and 3 bases from J, the gap between germline ends came to 17 bases. The full variable domain, with the rest looked up from reference TRBV2 and TRBJ1-2, is EPEVTQTPSHQVTQMGQEVILRCVPISNHLYFYWYRQILGQKVEFLVSFYNNEISEKSEIFDDQFSVERPDGSNFTLKIRSTKLEDSAMYFCASSQAQTGDYGYTFGSGTRLTVV.

This chain links TRBV18 with TRBJ2-7; the D gene is possibly TRBD2 (6 bases). The CDR3 consists of 15 residues. Trimming left V 0 bases short and J 2 bases short, with 11 bases between. Per the germline V gene, CDR1 is KGHSH and CDR2 is LQKENI. CDR3 in DNA: TGTGCCAGCTCACCACCGGGGGGAAATCCCTACGAGCAGTACTTC. Protein sequence: CASSPPGGNPYEQYF.

J is TRBJ1-5 and V is TRBV6-6, with a weak D call TRBD1 (5 bases). V was clipped by 5 bases and J by 3 bases, with 11 bases between them. The CDR3 has 14 amino acids. Germline lookup yields CDR1 MNHNY and CDR2 SVGAGI (reference sequence). DNA of the CDR3: TGTGCCAGCAGTGCGGACAAGACCAATCAGCCCCAGCATTTT. Translated, it gives CASSADKTNQPQHF.

This clone was found once. V usage is TRBV15 and J usage is TRBJ1-4, with no clear D. Per germline, CDR1 LNHNV and CDR2 YYDKDF (reference sequence). The V gene lost 6 bases and the J gene lost 7 bases, with 12 bases spanning the gap. The CDR3 spans 13 residues. CDR3 DNA sequence: TGTGCCACCAGACCGACACCTGCTGAAAAACTGTTTTTT. This translates into CATRPTPAEKLFF.

V gene TRBV4-1 combines with J gene TRBJ2-1, with 12 bases fitting TRBD2. Germline V gene sequence: CDR1 MGHRA, CDR2 YSYEKL. The CDR3 spans 20 residues. The J segment lost 0 bases and the V segment lost 3 bases, leaving 12 bases of the junction unmatched. DNA for the CDR3: TGCGCCAGCAGCCACTCCGCTGGGACTAGCGGGTCGAGCTCCTACAATGAGCAGTTCTTC. Residues: CASSHSAGTSGSSSYNEQFF.

This clone was observed a few times. The chain joins TRBV27 to TRBJ1-3; 8 bases fit TRBD1. Per the germline V gene, CDR1 is MNHEY and CDR2 is SMNVEV (reference sequence). The CDR3 is made up of 18 amino acids. The V and J ends lost 6 bases and 3 bases, in that order; junction bases with no gene match: 16. CDR3 DNA sequence: TGTGCCAGCAGACCAACCTCATGGGGCAGGGGGCTTGGAAACACCATATATTTT. Amino acid sequence: CASRPTSWGRGLGNTIYF.

The genes are TRBV5-4 and TRBJ1-2; 9 nucleotides agree with TRBD1. The CDR3 length is 13 residues. J was trimmed by 7 bases and V by 5 bases; bases with no gene match: 6. Per germline, CDR1 SGHNT and CDR2 YYREEE (reference sequence). As DNA, the CDR3 is TGTGCCAGCAGTCGGGACAGGGTCGGTGGCTACACCTTC. Translating gives CASSRDRVGGYTF.

The V gene is TRBV11-3, the J gene TRBJ2-3, with 7 bases that match TRBD1. Germline V CDR1 and CDR2: SGHNT, YENEEA. The V gene end was trimmed by 4 bases and the J gene end by 14 bases; junction bases not matched to a gene: 9. The CDR3 totals 12 residues. As DNA, the CDR3 is TGTGCCAGCAGCTCCTTGACAGGGTTCCTGTATTTT. Amino acid sequence: CASSSLTGFLYF.

V usage is TRBV10-3 and J usage is TRBJ1-4; D remains unclear. The germline CDR1 and CDR2 sequences are ENHRY and SYGVKD. Trimming shortened V by 3 bases and J by 8 bases, and 7 bases separated the two germline ends. The CDR3 is made up of 12 amino acids. CDR3 coding DNA: TGTGCCATCAGTGAAACAGAGGAAAAACTGTTTTTT. It encodes CAISETEEKLFF.

This clone was counted a single time. The chain couples TRBV19 to TRBJ2-7; weak D call: TRBD2 (5 bases). The V end lost 5 bases, the J end lost 1 base, and 18 bases lay between the germline ends. Germline loops: CDR1 LNHDA, CDR2 SQIVND (reference sequence). This CDR3 contains 16 residues. This CDR3 is CASSPWLGESSYEQYF. DNA of the CDR3: TGTGCCAGTAGTCCGTGGTTGGGAGAAAGTTCCTACGAGCAGTACTTC.